This entry describes one T cell receptor beta chain. Sequencing was performed with immunoSEQ multiplex PCR; in TCRdb, only in-frame clones are kept and a portion is missing. The sample carries about 45,000 clones, roughly 84% recorded once. The data were taken from a study of OX40 agonist ivuxolimab in advanced cancers. The germline V and J ends were trimmed by 7 bases and 13 bases, with 17 bases remaining between them. The CDR3 contains 12 residues. CDR1 LGHNT and CDR2 FRNRAP come from the germline V gene. This chain links TRBV12-5 with TRBJ2-1; maybe TRBD2 (6 bases). This sample comprised CD4+ or CD8+ T cells sorted from blood, obtained in a trial of the OX40 agonist ivuxolimab. This receptor was identified in an adult with an advanced solid tumor such as melanoma, head and neck, liver or kidney cancer. The chain's CDR3 is CASEEGGLPQFF. The CDR3 bases are TGTGCTAGTGAGGAGGGAGGCCTCCCACAGTTCTTC. Supplemented by reference TRBV12-5 and TRBJ2-1, the full variable domain reads DARVTQTPRHKVTEMGQEVTMRCQPILGHNTVFWYRQTMMQGLELLAYFRNRAPLDDSGMPKDRFSAEMPDATLATLKIQPSEPRDSAVYFCASEEGGLPQFFGPGTRLTVL.